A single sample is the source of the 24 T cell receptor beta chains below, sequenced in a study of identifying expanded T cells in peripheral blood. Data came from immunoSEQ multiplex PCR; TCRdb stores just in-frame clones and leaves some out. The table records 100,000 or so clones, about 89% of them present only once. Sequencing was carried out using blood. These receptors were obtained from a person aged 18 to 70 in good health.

In nucleotides, the CDR3 is TGTGCCAGCAGTTACTCGCCCCGGACAGATACGCAGTATTTT. It translates to CASSYSPRTDTQYF. This chain connects TRBV6-5 to TRBJ2-3; D not certain. CDR1 and CDR2 (germline): MNHEY, SVGAGI. V was shortened by 0 bases and J by 3 bases, with 7 bases between the two germline ends. CDR3 length: 14 residues.

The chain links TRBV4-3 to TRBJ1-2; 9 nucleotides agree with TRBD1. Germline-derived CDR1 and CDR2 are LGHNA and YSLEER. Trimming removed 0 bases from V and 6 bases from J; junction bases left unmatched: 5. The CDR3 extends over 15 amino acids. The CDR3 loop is CASSQDSGTGNGYTF. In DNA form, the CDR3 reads TGCGCCAGCAGCCAAGATTCCGGGACAGGGAATGGCTACACCTTC.

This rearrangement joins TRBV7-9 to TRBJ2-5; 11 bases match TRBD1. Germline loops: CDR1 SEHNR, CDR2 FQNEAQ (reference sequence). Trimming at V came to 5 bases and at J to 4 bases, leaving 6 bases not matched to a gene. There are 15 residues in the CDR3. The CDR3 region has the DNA TGTGCCAGCAGCAACCGGGACAGGGGGTTAGAGACCCAGTACTTC. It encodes CASSNRDRGLETQYF. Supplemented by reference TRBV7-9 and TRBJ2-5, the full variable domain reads DTGVSQNPRHKITKRGQNVTFRCDPISEHNRLYWYRQTLGQGPEFLTYFQNEAQLEKSRLLSDRFSAERPKGSFSTLEIQRTEQGDSAMYLCASSNRDRGLETQYFGPGTRLLVL.

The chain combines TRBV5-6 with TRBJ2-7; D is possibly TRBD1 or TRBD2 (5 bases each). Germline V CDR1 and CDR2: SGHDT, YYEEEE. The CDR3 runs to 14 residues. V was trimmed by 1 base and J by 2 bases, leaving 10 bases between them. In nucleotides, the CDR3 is TGTGCCAGCAGCTTGACGGGGCTTGCCTACGAGCAGTACTTC. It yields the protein CASSLTGLAYEQYF.

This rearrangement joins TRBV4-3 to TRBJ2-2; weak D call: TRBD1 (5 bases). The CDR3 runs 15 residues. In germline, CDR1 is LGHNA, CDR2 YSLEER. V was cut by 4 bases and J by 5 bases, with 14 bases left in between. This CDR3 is CASSLQGLGTGELFF. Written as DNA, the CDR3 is TGCGCCAGCAGCCTCCAGGGATTGGGGACCGGGGAGCTGTTTTTT.

CDR3 sequence reads: CASSVGSGTDTQYF. The CDR3 bases are TGTGCCAGCAGCGTAGGTTCGGGGACAGATACGCAGTATTTT. The genes are TRBV9 and TRBJ2-3; a weak D match, TRBD2 (5 bases). Trimming took off 0 bases at V and 3 bases at J, with 8 bases between the two ends. Germline assignment: CDR1 SGDLS and CDR2 YYNGEE. The CDR3 is made up of 14 amino acids.

CDR3 sequence: CASSYNFGGGYNEQFF. DNA of the CDR3: TGTGCCAGCAGTTACAATTTCGGGGGGGGCTACAATGAGCAGTTCTTC. The gene calls are TRBV6-5 and TRBJ2-1, with 8 bases lining up with TRBD2. From germline, CDR1 is MNHEY and CDR2 SVGAGI. The CDR3 has 16 residues. With V trimmed by 2 bases and J by 3 bases, 6 bases remained unmatched.

CDR3: CASSLVAGTYEQYF. CDR3 nucleotides: TGTGCCAGCAGTTTAGTCGCAGGGACCTACGAGCAGTACTTC. The V gene is TRBV27, the J gene TRBJ2-7; a possible D gene is TRBD1 (5 bases). This CDR3 comprises 14 residues. Trimming stripped 2 bases from V and 2 bases from J, with 10 bases between. Germline assignment: CDR1 MNHEY and CDR2 SMNVEV (reference sequence).

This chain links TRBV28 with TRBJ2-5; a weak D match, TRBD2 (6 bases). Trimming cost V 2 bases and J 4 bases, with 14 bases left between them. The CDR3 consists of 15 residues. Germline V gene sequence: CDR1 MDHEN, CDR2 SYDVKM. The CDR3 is CASSLLAPLGETQYF. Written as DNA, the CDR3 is TGTGCCAGCAGTTTACTAGCGCCGCTAGGAGAGACCCAGTACTTC.

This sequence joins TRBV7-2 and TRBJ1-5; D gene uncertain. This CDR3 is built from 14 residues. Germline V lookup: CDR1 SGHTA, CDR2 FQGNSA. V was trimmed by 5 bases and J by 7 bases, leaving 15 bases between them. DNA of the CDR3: TGTGCCAGCAGCCAAGAAGGGTCCCAACAGCCCCAGCATTTT. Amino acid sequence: CASSQEGSQQPQHF.

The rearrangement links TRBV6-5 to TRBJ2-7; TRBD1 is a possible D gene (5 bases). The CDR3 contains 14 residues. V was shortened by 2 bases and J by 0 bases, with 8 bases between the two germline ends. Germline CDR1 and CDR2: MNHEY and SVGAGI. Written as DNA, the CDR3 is TGTGCCAGCAGTTACACCCAGGGCTCCTACGAGCAGTACTTC. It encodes CASSYTQGSYEQYF.

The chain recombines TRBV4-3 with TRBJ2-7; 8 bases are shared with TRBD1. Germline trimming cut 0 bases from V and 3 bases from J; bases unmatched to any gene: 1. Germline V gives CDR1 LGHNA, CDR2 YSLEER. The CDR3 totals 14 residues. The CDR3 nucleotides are TGCGCCAGCAGCCAAGATGGGACAGGCTACGAGCAGTACTTC. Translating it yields CASSQDGTGYEQYF.

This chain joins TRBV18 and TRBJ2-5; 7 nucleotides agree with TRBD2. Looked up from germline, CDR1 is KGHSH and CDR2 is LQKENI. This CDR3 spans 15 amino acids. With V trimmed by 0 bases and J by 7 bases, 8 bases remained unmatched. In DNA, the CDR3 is TGTGCCAGCTCACCACCGGAGCGGGGTCGGGGGACCCAGTACTTC. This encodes CASSPPERGRGTQYF.

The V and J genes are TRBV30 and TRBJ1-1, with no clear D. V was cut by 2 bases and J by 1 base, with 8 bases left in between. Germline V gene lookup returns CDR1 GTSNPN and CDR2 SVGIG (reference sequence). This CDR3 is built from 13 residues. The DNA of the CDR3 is TGTGCCTGGAGTCGGGAGGGGAACACTGAAGCTTTCTTT. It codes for CAWSREGNTEAFF.

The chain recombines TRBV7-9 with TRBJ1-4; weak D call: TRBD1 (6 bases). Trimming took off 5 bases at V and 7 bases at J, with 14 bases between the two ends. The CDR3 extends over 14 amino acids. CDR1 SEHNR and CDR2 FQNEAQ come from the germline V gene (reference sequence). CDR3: CASSPSDSVEKLFF. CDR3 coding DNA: TGTGCCAGCAGCCCCTCGGACAGCGTTGAAAAACTGTTTTTT. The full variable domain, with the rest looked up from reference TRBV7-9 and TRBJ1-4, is DTGVSQNPRHKITKRGQNVTFRCDPISEHNRLYWYRQTLGQGPEFLTYFQNEAQLEKSRLLSDRFSAERPKGSFSTLEIQRTEQGDSAMYLCASSPSDSVEKLFFGSGTQLSVL.

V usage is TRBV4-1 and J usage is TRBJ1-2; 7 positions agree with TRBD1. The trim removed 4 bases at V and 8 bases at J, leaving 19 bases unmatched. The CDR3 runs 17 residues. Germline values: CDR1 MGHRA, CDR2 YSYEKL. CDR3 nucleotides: TGCGCCAGCAGCCCAGACCTAGGGACAGCCAGGGCAAGGGGCTACACCTTC. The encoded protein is CASSPDLGTARARGYTF.

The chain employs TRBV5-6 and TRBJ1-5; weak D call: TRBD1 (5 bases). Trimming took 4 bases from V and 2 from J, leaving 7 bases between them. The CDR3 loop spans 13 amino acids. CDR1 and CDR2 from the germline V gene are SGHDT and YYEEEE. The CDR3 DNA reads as TGTGCCAGCAGCCTACAGGGCAATCAGCCCCAGCATTTT. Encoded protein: CASSLQGNQPQHF.

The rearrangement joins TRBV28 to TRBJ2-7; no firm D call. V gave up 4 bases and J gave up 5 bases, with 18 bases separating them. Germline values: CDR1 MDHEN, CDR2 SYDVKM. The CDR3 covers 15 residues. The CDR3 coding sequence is TGTGCCAGCAGTTCCCCTGGTGGGCCACACCACGAGCAGTACTTC. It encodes CASSSPGGPHHEQYF.

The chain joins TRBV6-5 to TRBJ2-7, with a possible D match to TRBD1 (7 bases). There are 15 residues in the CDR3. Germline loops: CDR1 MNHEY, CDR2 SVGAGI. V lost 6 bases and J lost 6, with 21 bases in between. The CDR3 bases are TGTGCCAGCAGCCCCCGGCGGGACAGTCGGGCCGAGCAGTACTTC. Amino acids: CASSPRRDSRAEQYF.

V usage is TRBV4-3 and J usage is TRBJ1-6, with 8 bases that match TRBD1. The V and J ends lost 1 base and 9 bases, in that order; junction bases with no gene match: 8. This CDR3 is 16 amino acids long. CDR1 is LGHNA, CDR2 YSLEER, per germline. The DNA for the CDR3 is TGCGCCAGCAGCCAAGGTTGGGACAGGCGCGGTTCACCCCTCCACTTT. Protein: CASSQGWDRRGSPLHF.

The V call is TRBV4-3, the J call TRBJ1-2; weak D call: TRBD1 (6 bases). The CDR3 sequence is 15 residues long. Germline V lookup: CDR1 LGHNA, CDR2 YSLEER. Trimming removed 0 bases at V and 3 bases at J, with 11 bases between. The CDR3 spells CASSQEPGGYYGYTF. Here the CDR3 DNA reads TGCGCCAGCAGCCAAGAACCGGGGGGCTACTATGGCTACACCTTC.

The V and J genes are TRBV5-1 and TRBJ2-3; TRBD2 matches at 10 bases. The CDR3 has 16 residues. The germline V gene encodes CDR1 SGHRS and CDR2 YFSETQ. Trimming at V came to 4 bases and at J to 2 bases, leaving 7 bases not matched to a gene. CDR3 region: CASSQRLAGDTDTQYF. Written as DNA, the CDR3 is TGCGCCAGCAGCCAACGACTAGCGGGTGACACAGATACGCAGTATTTT.

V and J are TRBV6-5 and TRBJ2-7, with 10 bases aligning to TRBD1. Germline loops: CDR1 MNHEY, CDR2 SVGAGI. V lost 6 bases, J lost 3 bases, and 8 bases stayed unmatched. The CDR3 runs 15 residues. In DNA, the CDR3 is TGTGCCAGCAGACGCGACGGACAGGGGGGCTACGAGCAGTACTTC. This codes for CASRRDGQGGYEQYF.

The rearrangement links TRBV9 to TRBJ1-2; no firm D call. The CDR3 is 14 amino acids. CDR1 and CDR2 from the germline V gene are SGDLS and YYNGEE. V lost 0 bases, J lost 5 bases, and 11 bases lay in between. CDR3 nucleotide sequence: TGTGCCAGCAGCGTAGACGAGGGAGGGTATGGCTACACCTTC. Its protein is CASSVDEGGYGYTF.